This T cell receptor (beta chain) is drawn from a study of OX40 agonist ivuxolimab in advanced cancers. For the wider study: Ivuxolimab, which targeted the costimulatory receptor OX40 (CD134), was an agonistic, fully human IgG2 monoclonal antibody. Intravenous ivuxolimab was administered to patients every 2 weeks at six dose levels: 0.01, 0.1, 0.3, 1.5, 3 and 10 mg/kg. Among the 52 dose-escalation patients, about 20 had hepatocellular carcinoma, about 15 melanoma, 9 renal cell carcinoma and 9 head and neck cancer. In the dose-escalation cohort, around four fifths of patients were male, and the mean age was approximately 64 years, with a range of roughly 20 to 80. Patients were allowed to have had prior anti-PD-1, anti-PD-L1 or anti-CTLA-4 therapy, and around two fifths of the dose-escalation patients had been treated with checkpoint inhibitors. Three dose-escalation patients achieved partial responses, one with hepatocellular carcinoma and two with cutaneous melanoma. Peripheral TCRbeta sequencing aimed to test whether ivuxolimab altered TCR sequence diversity and caused clonal T-cell expansion. The paper describes the monotherapy dose-escalation part (N ≈ 52 patients) of the phase I trial of ivuxolimab. The paper's findings and limits, for the study overall: Which antigens the clonally expanded peripheral T cells were specific for was not determined. In the 0.1-3.0 mg/kg groups, partial responders were among the patients with the lowest normalized peripheral clonal expansion, particularly in CD8+ T cells. Low levels of normalized T-cell clonal expansion were also seen in some patients who did not respond. At doses of 0.1 to 3.0 mg/kg, clonal expansion of both CD4+ and CD8+ blood T cells was observed from baseline to week 6. On average, CD8+ T cells showed more expanded clones than CD4+ T cells after ivuxolimab.

Patients with a history of autoimmune disease or receiving systemic immunosuppression were excluded from the trial. In every dose cohort, peripheral blood was drawn for TCR sequencing at baseline, cycle 4 day 1, and cycle 7 day 1. Samples were obtained from an open-label, multicenter, first-in-human phase I dose-escalation trial of ivuxolimab. Adults with locally advanced or metastatic melanoma, renal cell carcinoma, hepatocellular carcinoma or head and neck squamous cell carcinoma were enrolled in the trial. Before TCR sequencing, CD4+ T cells and CD8+ T cells from peripheral blood were sorted into separate populations. Turning to this clone: Its antigen is not yet known. No base quality information exists; no much larger clone differs at one position.

For sequencing of the TCRbeta CDR3 region, genomic DNA was extracted from the sorted cells. The immunoSEQ Assay was used to sequence the TCRbeta CDR3 regions. TCRdb's version of the immuneACCESS table is confined to in-frame rearrangements and falls short of the full clone set. An unresolved V gene accounts for under half of the shortfall where checked; the remainder is of unknown origin. For this sample there are 55,000 to 80,000 clones; roughly 81% appear just once. Of the sample, 2% to 2.5% is held by the ten largest clones. The CDR3, from cysteine to phenylalanine, totals 16 residues. Left in the record is the CDR3 DNA by itself, 48 bases read in frame from the first base. As encoded in the germline V gene, CDR1 is MGHRA while CDR2 is YSYEKL. The trim is 0 bases for V and 0 bases for J, with a gap of 9 bases between the germline ends.

The sequence derives from an adult with an advanced solid tumor such as melanoma, head and neck, liver or kidney cancer. The chain joins TRBV4-1 to TRBJ2-1; the D gene cannot be resolved reliably. Specimen: CD4+ or CD8+ T cells sorted from blood, collected in a trial of the OX40 agonist ivuxolimab. The CDR3 has the sequence CASSQEALSSYNEQFF. The DNA sequence is given as TGCGCCAGCAGCCAAGAAGCACTAAGCTCCTACAATGAGCAGTTCTTC.